Included here is one T cell receptor beta chain sequence, with context. This clone was recorded only once. Its specific antigen is unknown. One base away there is no much larger clone; base qualities are not given. TCRbeta CDR3 regions were amplified from genomic DNA by means of the immunoSEQ Assay, a bias-controlled multiplex PCR. Per the original workflow: Within the assay, amplification of reference gene primers was used to estimate how many nucleated cells each sample contained. To quantify the absolute abundance of each unique TCRbeta CDR3 rearrangement, sequence reads were collapsed and filtered. For each sample, productive Simpson clonality was calculated by taking the square root of Simpson's diversity index across productive rearrangements. TCRdb's version of the immuneACCESS table is confined to in-frame rearrangements and falls short of the full clone set. An unresolved V gene accounts for under half of the shortfall where checked; the remainder is of unknown origin. That table gives V, J and clone size, and the DNA gave D and trimming. The sample yields hundreds of thousands of clones; about four fifths were counted once. The ten most abundant clones make up 3% to 4.5% of the sample.

This sample was taken from a study of blood T cell repertoires in COVID-19 (dated by TCRdb to about 2020). In the study overall: Collaborator samples came from the United States, Italy and Spain and covered acute and convalescent phases of COVID-19. The material from the prospective study consisted of cDNA or gDNA derived from T cells, B-cell-depleted T cells, or PBMCs. Deeply sampled blood TCRbeta repertoires from subjects exposed to, actively infected with, or recovered from COVID-19 were included in the dataset. The repertoires were released in a freely available public database meant as a resource for research on the immune response to SARS-CoV-2. The samples were drawn from two sources: the first 160 participants of the ongoing ImmuneRACE study, and 1,254 subjects contributed by 6 global collaborators. Sample metadata almost always included a de-identified subject ID, COVID-19 status, age in years and sex. Where available, HLA class I and class II types were obtained from metadata supplied by the sample provider rather than from assay-based typing.

The research as a whole found: The amount of clinical and demographic metadata varied by source and participant and was provided uncurated.

Enrolling through a virtual design, the prospective study's participants ranged in age from roughly 18 to 90 years and lived across 24 United States geographic areas. To assign participants to cohorts, the prospective study relied on clinical history that participants themselves reported in a screening survey and a study questionnaire. Exposed participants had been in contact with someone with a PCR-confirmed or clinician-diagnosed COVID-19 case within 2 weeks of study entry. Each participant in the prospective study had whole blood, serum and a nasopharyngeal or oropharyngeal swab collected by mobile phlebotomists. Prospective study participants could optionally give additional blood draws and questionnaires over an approximately 2-month period. Blood samples from the prospective study were shipped frozen or at room temperature prior to DNA extraction. This TCR derives from a woman aged 40 to 50 who had been exposed to COVID-19. The specimen was PBMCs or T cells enriched from blood (not recorded which).

The bases read TGTGCCTGGGGGGCCGCACCCTCTGGAAACACCATATATTTT. Translation gives CAWGAAPSGNTIYF. The chain was built from TRBV30 and TRBJ1-3, with TRBD1 perhaps the D gene, on 5 matching bases. Taken from cysteine to phenylalanine, the CDR3 has 14 residues. The kept DNA is CDR3 alone, 42 bases in frame from the first base. Via the germline V gene (reference sequence), CDR1 is GTSNPN and CDR2 SVGIG. V and J are truncated by 5 bases and 0 bases respectively, leaving an intervening sequence of 11 bases.